The following is a T cell receptor beta chain sequence with its context. Only in-frame clones appear in the TCRdb table, and some are missing; sequencing was by immunoSEQ multiplex PCR. Here the sample spans about 64,000 clones, under 95% being singletons. Germline values: CDR1 LNHDA, CDR2 SQIVND (reference sequence). The CDR3 sequence is 13 residues long. V trimming: 5 bases; J trimming: 6 bases; junction bases outside the gene matches: 4. The data stem from a study of T cell changes during pregnancy in multiple sclerosis. The chain joins TRBV19 to TRBJ2-7; 10 bases agree with TRBD1. Sequencing used peripheral blood, obtained in the second trimester of pregnancy. The sequence came from a female donor with multiple sclerosis, enrolled in a pregnancy study. The CDR3 sequence is CASSGDRGSEQYF. CDR3 DNA: TGTGCCAGTAGTGGGGACAGGGGATCCGAGCAGTACTTC.